A single T cell receptor beta chain is shown here with its context. CD8+ and CD4+ T cells circulating in blood were sequenced for TCR beta. Negative isolation yielded CD4+ and CD8+ T cells, and FACS enriched TEMRA cells. After extraction with the RNeasy kit, roughly 0.5 to 1 ug of the RNA was reverse transcribed using random hexamers. Across 54 Vbeta and 13 Jbeta, immunoSEQ multiplex PCR amplified TCR beta CDR3. MiXCR, run by TCRdb on the immunoSEQ multiplex PCR reads, gives a single entry per CDR3 protein. This table has 150,000 to 160,000 distinct CDR3 sequences, approximately 94% appearing once. These data belong to a study of CD8 T cells in Susac syndrome. CDR1 SGHDN and CDR2 FVKESK come from the germline V gene. CDR3 length: 13 amino acids. The V and J ends lost 4 bases and 3 bases respectively, with 10 bases between them.

The specimen sequenced was CD8+ T cells from PBMCs. The chain links TRBV14 to TRBJ2-7; D gene uncertain. The clonotype was recovered from a human donor with multiple sclerosis. The CDR3 DNA is TGTGCCAGCAGCCCGTCTAAATTCTACGAGCAGTACTTC. The encoded protein is CASSPSKFYEQYF.